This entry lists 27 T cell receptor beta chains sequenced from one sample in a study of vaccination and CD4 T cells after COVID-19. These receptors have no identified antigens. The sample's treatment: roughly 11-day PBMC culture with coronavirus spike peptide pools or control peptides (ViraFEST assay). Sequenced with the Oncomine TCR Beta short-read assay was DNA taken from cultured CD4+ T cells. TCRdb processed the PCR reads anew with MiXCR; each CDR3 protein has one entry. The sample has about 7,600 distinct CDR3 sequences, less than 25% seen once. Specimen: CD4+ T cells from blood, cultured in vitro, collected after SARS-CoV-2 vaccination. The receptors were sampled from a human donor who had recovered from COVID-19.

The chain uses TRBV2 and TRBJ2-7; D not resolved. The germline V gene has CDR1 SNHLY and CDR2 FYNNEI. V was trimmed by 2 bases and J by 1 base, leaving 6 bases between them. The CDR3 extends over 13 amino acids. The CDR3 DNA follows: TGTGCCAGCAGTGAAAACCCATCCTACGAGCAGTACTTC. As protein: CASSENPSYEQYF.

The CDR3 loop reads CSVARNSYEQYF. In nucleotides, the CDR3 is TGCAGCGTTGCCAGAAACTCCTACGAGCAGTACTTC. V is TRBV29-1 and J is TRBJ2-7; D not resolved. Trimming pared 4 bases from V and 0 bases from J, leaving 7 bases between. The CDR3 is 12 residues long. Germline V gene lookup returns CDR1 SQVTM and CDR2 ANQGSEA.

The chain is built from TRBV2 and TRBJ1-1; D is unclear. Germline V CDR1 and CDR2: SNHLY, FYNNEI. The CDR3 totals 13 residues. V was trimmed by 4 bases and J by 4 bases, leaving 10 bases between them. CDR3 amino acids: CASSVRETTEAFF. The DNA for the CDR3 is TGTGCCAGCAGTGTCCGGGAAACCACTGAAGCTTTCTTT.

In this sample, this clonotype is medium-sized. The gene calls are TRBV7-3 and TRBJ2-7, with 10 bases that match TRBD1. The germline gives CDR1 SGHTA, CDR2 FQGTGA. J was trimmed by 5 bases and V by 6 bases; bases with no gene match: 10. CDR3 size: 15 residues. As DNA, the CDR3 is TGTGCCAGCAGAATGTACGGGACAGGGGACGACGAGCAGTACTTC. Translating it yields CASRMYGTGDDEQYF.

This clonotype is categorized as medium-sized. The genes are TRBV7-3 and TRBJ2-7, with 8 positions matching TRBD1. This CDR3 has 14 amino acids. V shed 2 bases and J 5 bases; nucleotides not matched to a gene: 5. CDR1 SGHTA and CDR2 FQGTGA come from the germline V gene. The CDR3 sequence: CASSLRQGFHEQYF. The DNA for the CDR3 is TGTGCCAGCAGCTTACGACAGGGGTTCCACGAGCAGTACTTC. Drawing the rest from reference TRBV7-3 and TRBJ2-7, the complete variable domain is GAGVSQTPSNKVTEKGKYVELRCDPISGHTALYWYRQSLGQGPEFLIYFQGTGAADDSGLPNDRFFAVRPEGSVSTLKIQRTERGDSAVYLCASSLRQGFHEQYFGPGTRLTVT.

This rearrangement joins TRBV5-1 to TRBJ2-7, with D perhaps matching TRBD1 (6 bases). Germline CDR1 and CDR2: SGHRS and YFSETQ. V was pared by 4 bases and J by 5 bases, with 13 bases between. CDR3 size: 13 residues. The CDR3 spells CASSPSGDHEQYF. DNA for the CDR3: TGCGCCAGCAGCCCATCAGGGGATCACGAGCAGTACTTC.

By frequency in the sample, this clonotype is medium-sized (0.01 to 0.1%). In DNA, the CDR3 is TGTGCCACCAGCATACAGGGCAATCAGCCCCAGCATTTT. Amino acid sequence: CATSIQGNQPQHF. This sequence joins TRBV15 and TRBJ1-5, with D tentatively TRBD1 (5 bases). The length of the CDR3 is 13 residues. Trimming removed 4 bases from V and 2 bases from J, with 6 bases in between. Germline loops: CDR1 LNHNV, CDR2 YYDKDF (reference sequence).

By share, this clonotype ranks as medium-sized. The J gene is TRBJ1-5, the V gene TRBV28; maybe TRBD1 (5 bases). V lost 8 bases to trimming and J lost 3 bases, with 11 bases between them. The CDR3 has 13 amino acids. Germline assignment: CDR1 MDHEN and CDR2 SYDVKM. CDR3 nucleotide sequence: TGTGCCAGCGGGCGGGGACCCAATCAGCCCCAGCATTTT. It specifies CASGRGPNQPQHF.

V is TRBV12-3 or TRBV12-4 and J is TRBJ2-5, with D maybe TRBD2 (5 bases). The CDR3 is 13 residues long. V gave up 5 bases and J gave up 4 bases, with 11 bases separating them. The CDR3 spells CASSKTSPETQYF. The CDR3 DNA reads TGTGCCAGCAGTAAAACTAGTCCAGAGACCCAGTACTTC.

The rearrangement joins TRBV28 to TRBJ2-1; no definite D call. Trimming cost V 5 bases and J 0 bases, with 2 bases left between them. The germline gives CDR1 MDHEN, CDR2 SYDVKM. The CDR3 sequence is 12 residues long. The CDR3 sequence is CASSHSYNEQFF. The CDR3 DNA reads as TGTGCCAGCAGTCACTCCTACAATGAGCAGTTCTTC.

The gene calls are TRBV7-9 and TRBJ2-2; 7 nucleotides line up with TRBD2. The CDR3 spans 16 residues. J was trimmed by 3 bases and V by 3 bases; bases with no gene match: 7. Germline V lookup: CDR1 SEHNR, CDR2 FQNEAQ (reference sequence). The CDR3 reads CASSFHAGVDTGELFF. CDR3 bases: TGTGCCAGCAGCTTTCATGCGGGAGTGGACACCGGGGAGCTGTTTTTT.

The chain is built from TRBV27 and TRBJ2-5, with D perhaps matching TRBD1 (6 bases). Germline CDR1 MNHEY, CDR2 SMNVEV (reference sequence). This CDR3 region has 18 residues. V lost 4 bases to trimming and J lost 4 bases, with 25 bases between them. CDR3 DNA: TGTGCCAGCAGTTCGCGGTATCCAGGGGCCGCAAGGACAGAGACCCAGTACTTC. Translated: CASSSRYPGAARTETQYF.

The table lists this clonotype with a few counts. For the CDR3, the DNA is TGTGCCAGCAAGCGCTCCTACAATGAGCAGTTCTTC. Protein: CASKRSYNEQFF. The V and J genes are TRBV28 and TRBJ2-1; D uncertain. The CDR3 runs to 12 residues. Trimming stripped 7 bases from V and 0 bases from J, with 4 bases between. Germline V gives CDR1 MDHEN, CDR2 SYDVKM.

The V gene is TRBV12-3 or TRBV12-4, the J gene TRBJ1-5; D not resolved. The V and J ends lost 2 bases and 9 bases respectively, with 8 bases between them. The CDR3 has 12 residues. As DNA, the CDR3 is TGTGCCAGCAGTTTATCTTCGGGGCCCCAGCATTTT. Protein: CASSLSSGPQHF.

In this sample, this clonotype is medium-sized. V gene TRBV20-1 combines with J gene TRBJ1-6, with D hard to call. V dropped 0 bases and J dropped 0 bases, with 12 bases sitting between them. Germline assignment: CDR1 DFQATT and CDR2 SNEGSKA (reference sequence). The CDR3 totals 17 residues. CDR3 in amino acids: CSARDYTASSYNSPLHF. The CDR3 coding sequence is TGCAGTGCTAGAGATTACACAGCGAGCTCCTATAATTCACCCCTCCACTTT.

DNA for the CDR3: TGTGCCAGTTCTGCACGAACGGATTCACCCCTCCACTTT. Its translation: CASSARTDSPLHF. This chain connects TRBV2 to TRBJ1-6, with D unclear. The germline V gene has CDR1 SNHLY and CDR2 FYNNEI. There are 13 residues in the CDR3. Trimming shortened V by 9 bases and J by 8 bases, and 14 bases separated the two germline ends.

CDR3 region: CSARGTSGSSYNEQFF. The CDR3, as DNA: TGCAGTGCTAGGGGAACTAGCGGGAGCTCCTACAATGAGCAGTTCTTC. The genes are TRBV20-1 and TRBJ2-1; 11 bases map to TRBD2. V shed 3 bases and J 0 bases; nucleotides not matched to a gene: 4. The CDR3 is 16 amino acids. Germline V gene lookup returns CDR1 DFQATT and CDR2 SNEGSKA (reference sequence).

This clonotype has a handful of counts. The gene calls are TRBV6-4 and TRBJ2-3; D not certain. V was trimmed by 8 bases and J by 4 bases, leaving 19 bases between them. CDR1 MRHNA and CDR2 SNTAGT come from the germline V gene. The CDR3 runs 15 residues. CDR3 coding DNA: TGTGCCAGCGGCCATCCAGGTAGCTCGGCAGATACGCAGTATTTT. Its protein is CASGHPGSSADTQYF.

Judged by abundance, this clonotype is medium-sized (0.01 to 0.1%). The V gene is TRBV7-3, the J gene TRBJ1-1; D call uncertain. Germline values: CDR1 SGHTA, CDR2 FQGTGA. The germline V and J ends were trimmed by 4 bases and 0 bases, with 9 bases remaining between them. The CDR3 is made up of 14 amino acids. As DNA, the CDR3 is TGTGCCAGCAGCTCCAGCGGGATGAACACTGAAGCTTTCTTT. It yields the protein CASSSSGMNTEAFF. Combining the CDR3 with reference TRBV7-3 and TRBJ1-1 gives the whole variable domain GAGVSQTPSNKVTEKGKYVELRCDPISGHTALYWYRQSLGQGPEFLIYFQGTGAADDSGLPNDRFFAVRPEGSVSTLKIQRTERGDSAVYLCASSSSGMNTEAFFGQGTRLTVV.

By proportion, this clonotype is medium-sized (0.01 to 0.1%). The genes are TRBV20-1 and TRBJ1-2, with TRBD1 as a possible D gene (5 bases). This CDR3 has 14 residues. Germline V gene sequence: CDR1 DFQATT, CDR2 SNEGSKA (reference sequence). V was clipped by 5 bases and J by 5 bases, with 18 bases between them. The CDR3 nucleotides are TGCAGTGCTGGGGGGGAATTAGCCGTGTATGGCTACACCTTC. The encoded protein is CSAGGELAVYGYTF.

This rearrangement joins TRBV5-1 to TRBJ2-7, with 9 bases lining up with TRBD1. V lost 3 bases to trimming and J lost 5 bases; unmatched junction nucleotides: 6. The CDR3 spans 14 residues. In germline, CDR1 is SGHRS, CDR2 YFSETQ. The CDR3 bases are TGCGCCAGCAGCTCACAGGGGGCATCTAACGAGCAGTACTTC. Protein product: CASSSQGASNEQYF. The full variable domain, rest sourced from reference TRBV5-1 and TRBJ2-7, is KAGVTQTPRYLIKTRGQQVTLSCSPISGHRSVSWYQQTPGQGLQFLFEYFSETQRNKGNFPGRFSGRQFSNSRSEMNVSTLELGDSALYLCASSSQGASNEQYFGPGTRLTVT.

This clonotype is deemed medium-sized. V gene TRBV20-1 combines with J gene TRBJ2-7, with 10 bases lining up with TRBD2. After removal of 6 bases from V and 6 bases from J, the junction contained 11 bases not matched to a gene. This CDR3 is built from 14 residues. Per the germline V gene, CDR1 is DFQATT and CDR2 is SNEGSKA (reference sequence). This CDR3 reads CSAPRPSGRGEQYF. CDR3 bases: TGCAGTGCCCCAAGGCCCAGCGGGAGGGGCGAGCAGTACTTC.

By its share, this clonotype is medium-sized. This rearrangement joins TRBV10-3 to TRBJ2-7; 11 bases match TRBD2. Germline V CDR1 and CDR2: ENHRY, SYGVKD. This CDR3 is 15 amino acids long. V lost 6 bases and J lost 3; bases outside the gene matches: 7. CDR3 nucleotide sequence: TGTGCCATCAGGAAGACTAGCGGGATGGGCTACGAGCAGTACTTC. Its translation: CAIRKTSGMGYEQYF.

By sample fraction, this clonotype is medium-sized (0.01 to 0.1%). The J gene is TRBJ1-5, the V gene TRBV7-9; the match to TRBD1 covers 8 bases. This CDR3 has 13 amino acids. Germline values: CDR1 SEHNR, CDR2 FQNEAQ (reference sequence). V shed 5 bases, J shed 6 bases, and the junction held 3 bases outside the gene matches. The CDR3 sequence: CASSPDRVQPQHF. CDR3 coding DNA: TGTGCCAGCAGCCCGGACAGGGTTCAGCCCCAGCATTTT.

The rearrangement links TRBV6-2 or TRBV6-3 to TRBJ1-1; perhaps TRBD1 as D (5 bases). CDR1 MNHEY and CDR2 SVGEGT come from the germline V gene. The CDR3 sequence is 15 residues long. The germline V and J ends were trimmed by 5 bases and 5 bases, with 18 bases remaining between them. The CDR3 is CASSGSTGTSTEAFF. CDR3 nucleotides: TGTGCCAGCAGTGGATCGACGGGGACTTCGACTGAAGCTTTCTTT.

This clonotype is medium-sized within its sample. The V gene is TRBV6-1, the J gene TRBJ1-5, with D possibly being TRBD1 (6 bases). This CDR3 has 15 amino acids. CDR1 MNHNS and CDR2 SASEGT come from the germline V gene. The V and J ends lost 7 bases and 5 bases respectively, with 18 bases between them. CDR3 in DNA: TGTGCCAGCAAGTTATCCTACAGGGACGATCAGCCCCAGCATTTT. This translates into CASKLSYRDDQPQHF.

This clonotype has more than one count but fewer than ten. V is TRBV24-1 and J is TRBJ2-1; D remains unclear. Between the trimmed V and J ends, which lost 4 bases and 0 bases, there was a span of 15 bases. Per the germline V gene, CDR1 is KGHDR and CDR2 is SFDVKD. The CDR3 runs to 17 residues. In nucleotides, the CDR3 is TGTGCCACCAGTGACATCGGACCCGTGAGCTCCTACAATGAGCAGTTCTTC. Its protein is CATSDIGPVSSYNEQFF.